This is a list of T cell receptor beta chains from one sample in a study of early T cells in non-severe SARS-CoV-2 infection. TCRdb fed the 5' RACE reads into MiXCR, producing one record per CDR3 protein. Counted here are more than 25,000 distinct CDR3 sequences, 4.5% to 7% occurring once; the ten biggest clones make up approximately 13%. The sample taken for sequencing was whole blood. The receptors stem from an adult who was a healthcare worker with PCR-confirmed SARS-CoV-2 infection or an uninfected control (not recorded which). The conserved cysteine and the conserved F or W are not part of the CDR3 here. Only some rows state a clone size, as once, few, many or a class for expanded clones.

abundance	len	v_gene	j_gene	CDR3aa
-	16	TRBV13	TRBJ2-6	ASTPEAGFYAGANVLT
many	11	TRBV11-2	TRBJ1-2	ASSFAGNYGYT
many	14	TRBV18	TRBJ2-7	ASSPPRGQSSYEQY
many	13	TRBV3-1	TRBJ2-1	ASTNGGGSYNEQF
many	14	TRBV15	TRBJ1-6	ATSRDLGGVDSPLH
-	9	TRBV12-3/TRBV12-4	TRBJ2-3	ASSLGHTQY
many	20	TRBV3-1	TRBJ1-6	ASSQGVGLGGQISSYNSPLH
many	12	TRBV19	TRBJ1-1	ASSSGDGNTEAF
many	11	TRBV29-1	TRBJ1-3	SVRKGSGNTIY
-	11	TRBV29-1	TRBJ2-7	SVQDRGQSEQY
many	14	TRBV7-2	TRBJ2-3	ASSPAGGRGTDTQY
many	12	TRBV6-1	TRBJ1-3	ASMAGQSGNTIY
many	14	TRBV6-1	TRBJ2-6	ASSREGGSGANVLT
many	13	TRBV28	TRBJ1-2	ASSPQFQGSYGYT
many	12	TRBV3-1	TRBJ1-6	ASSLDRVDSPLH
few	15	TRBV14	TRBJ2-1	ASSLYGGKGSYNEQF
many	17	TRBV25-1	TRBJ1-1	ASSRFPNGPQLMNTEAF
many	14	TRBV6-1	TRBJ2-1	ASSPPSAHNYNEQF
many	11	TRBV5-1	TRBJ2-7	ASSETGSHEQY
few	13	TRBV19	TRBJ1-5	ASSIGAGREQPQH
-	14	TRBV11-2	TRBJ2-5	ASSLDPGPRTGTQY